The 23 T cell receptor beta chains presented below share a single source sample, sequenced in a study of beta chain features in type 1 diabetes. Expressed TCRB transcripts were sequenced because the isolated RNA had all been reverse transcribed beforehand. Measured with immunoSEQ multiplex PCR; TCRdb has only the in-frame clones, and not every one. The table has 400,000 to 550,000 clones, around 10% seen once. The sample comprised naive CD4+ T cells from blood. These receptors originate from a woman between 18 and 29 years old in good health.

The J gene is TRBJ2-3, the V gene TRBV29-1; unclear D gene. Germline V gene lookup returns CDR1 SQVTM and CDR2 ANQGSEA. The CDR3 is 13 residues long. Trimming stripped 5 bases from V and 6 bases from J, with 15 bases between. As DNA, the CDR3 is TGCAGCGTTTCCCGGACGGTGGGGGATACGCAGTATTTT. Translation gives CSVSRTVGDTQYF.

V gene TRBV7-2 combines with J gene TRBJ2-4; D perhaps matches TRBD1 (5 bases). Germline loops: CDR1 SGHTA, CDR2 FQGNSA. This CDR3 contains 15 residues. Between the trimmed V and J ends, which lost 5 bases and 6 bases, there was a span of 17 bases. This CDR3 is CASSSPQGYGNIQYF. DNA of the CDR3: TGTGCCAGCAGCAGCCCCCAGGGTTACGGAAACATTCAGTACTTC.

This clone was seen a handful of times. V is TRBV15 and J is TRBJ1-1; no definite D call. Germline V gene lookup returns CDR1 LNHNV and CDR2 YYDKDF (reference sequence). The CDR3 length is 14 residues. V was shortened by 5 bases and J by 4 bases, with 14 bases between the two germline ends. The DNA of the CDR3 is TGTGCCACCAGCCCAACTGCACGGGGCACTGAAGCTTTCTTT. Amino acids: CATSPTARGTEAFF.

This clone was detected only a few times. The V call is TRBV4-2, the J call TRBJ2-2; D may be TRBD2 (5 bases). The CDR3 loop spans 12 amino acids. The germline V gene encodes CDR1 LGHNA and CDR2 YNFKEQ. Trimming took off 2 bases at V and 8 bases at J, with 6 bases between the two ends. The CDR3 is CASSQREGELFF. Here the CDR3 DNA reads TGTGCCAGCAGCCAAAGGGAGGGGGAGCTGTTTTTT.

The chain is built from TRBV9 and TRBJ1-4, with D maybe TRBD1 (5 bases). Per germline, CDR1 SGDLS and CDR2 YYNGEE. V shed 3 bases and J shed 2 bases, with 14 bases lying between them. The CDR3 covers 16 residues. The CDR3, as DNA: TGTGCCAGCAGCGCAAATCCAGGGCACACTAATGAAAAACTGTTTTTT. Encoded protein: CASSANPGHTNEKLFF.

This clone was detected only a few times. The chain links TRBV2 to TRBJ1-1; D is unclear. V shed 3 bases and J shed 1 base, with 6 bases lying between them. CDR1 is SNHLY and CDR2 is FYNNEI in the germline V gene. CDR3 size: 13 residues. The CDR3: CASSEEGNTEAFF. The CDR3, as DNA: TGTGCCAGCAGTGAGGAGGGGAACACTGAAGCTTTCTTT.

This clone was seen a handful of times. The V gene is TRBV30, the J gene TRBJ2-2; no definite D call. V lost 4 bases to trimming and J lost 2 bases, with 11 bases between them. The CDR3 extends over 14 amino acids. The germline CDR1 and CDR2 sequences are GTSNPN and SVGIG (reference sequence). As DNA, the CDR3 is TGTGCCTGGAATGGCGGCTATAACACCGGGGAGCTGTTTTTT. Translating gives CAWNGGYNTGELFF.

The CDR3 DNA reads TGCAGCACCCGGGACAGGAGGGGGAACACTGAAGCTTTCTTT. This gives the protein CSTRDRRGNTEAFF. This chain connects TRBV29-1 to TRBJ1-1; the match to TRBD1 covers 8 bases. The V gene's germline CDR1 is SQVTM and CDR2 ANQGSEA. This CDR3 contains 14 residues. Trimming cost V 8 bases and J 1 base; bases outside gene matches: 9.

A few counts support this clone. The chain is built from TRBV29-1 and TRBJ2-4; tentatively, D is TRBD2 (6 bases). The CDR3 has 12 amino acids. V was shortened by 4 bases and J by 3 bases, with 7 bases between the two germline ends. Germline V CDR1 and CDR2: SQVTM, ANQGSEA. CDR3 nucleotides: TGCAGCGTTGGCGGGGACAAAAACATTCAGTACTTC. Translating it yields CSVGGDKNIQYF.

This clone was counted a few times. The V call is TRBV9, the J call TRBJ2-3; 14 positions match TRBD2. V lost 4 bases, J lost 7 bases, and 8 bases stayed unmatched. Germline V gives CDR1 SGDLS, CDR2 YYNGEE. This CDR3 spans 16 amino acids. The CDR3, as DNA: TGTGCCAGCAGCCCGCGGACTAGCGGGAGGTGGAATACGCAGTATTTT. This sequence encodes CASSPRTSGRWNTQYF.

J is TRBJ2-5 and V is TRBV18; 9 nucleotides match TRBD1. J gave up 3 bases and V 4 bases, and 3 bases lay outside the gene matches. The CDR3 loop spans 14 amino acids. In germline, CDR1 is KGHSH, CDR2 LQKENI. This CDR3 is CASSRGQGKETQYF. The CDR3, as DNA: TGTGCCAGCTCACGAGGACAGGGGAAAGAGACCCAGTACTTC.

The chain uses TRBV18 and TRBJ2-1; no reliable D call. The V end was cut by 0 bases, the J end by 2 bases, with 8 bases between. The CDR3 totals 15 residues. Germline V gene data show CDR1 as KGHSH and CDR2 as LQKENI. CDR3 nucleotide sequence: TGTGCCAGCTCACCACCCTGGCAGGCCTACAATGAGCAGTTCTTC. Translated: CASSPPWQAYNEQFF.

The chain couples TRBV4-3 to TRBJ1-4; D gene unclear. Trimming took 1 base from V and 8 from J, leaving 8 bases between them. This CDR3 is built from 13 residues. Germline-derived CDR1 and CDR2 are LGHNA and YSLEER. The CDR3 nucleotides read TGCGCCAGCAGCCAAGGGCTACGGGAAAAACTGTTTTTT. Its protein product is CASSQGLREKLFF.

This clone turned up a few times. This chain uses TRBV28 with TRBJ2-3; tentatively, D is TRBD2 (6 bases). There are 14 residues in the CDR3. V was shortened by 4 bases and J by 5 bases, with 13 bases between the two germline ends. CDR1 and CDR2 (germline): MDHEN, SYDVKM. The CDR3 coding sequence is TGTGCCAGCAGTTCTCCGGGAGAAGAAGATACGCAGTATTTT. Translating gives CASSSPGEEDTQYF.

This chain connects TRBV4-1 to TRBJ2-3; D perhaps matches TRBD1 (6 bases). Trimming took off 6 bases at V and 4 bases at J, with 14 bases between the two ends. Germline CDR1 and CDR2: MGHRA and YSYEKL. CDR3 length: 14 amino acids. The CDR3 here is CASRAQGVADTQYF. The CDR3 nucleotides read TGCGCCAGCAGAGCACAGGGAGTGGCAGATACGCAGTATTTT.

The CDR3 nucleotides are TGCGCCAGCAGCCCCGGATCGGGGCTATCCTACAATGAGCAGTTCTTC. It specifies CASSPGSGLSYNEQFF. This chain connects TRBV5-1 to TRBJ2-1; possibly TRBD1 or TRBD2 for D (5 bases each). V shed 4 bases and J shed 1 base, with 15 bases lying between them. CDR3 length: 16 residues. Germline V gene sequence: CDR1 SGHRS, CDR2 YFSETQ.

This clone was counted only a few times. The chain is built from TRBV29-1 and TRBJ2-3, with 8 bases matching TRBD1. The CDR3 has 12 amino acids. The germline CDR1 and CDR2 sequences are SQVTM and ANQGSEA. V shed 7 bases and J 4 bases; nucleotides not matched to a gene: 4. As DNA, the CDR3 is TGCAGCGGCGGACAGGGATCAGATACGCAGTATTTT. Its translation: CSGGQGSDTQYF.

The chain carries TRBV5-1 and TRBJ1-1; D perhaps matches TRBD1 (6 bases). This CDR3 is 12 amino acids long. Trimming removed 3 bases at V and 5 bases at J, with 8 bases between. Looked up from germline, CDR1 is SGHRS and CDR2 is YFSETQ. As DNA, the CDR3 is TGCGCCAGCAGCTCCACAGGGACTGAAGCTTTCTTT. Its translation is CASSSTGTEAFF.

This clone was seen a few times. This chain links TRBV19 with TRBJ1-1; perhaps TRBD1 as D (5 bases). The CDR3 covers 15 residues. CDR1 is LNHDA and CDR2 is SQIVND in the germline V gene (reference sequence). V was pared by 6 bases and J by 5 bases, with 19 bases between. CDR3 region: CASRARAQGGTEAFF. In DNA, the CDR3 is TGTGCCAGTAGGGCCCGGGCGCAGGGAGGGACTGAAGCTTTCTTT.

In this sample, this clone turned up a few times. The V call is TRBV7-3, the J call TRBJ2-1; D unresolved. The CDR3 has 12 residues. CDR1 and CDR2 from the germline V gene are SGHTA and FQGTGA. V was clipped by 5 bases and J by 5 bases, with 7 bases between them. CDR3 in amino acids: CASSETDNEQFF. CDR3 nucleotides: TGTGCCAGCAGCGAAACGGACAATGAGCAGTTCTTC.

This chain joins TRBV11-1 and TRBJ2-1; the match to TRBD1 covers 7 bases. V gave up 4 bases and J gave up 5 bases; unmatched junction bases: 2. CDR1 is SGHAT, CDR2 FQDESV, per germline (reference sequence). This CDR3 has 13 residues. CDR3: CASSSDRDNEQFF. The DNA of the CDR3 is TGTGCCAGCAGCTCTGACAGGGACAATGAGCAGTTCTTC.

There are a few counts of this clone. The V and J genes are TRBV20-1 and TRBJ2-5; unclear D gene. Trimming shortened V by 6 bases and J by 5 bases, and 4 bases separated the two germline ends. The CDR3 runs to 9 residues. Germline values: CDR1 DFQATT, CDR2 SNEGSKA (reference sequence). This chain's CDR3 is CSAPETQYF. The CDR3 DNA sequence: TGCAGTGCGCCGGAGACCCAGTACTTC.

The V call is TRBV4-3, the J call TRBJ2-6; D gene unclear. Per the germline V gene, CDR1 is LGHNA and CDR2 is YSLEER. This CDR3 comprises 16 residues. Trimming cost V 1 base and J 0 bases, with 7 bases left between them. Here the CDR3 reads CASSQGPISGANVLTF. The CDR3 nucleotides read TGCGCCAGCAGCCAAGGACCGATCTCTGGGGCCAACGTCCTGACTTTC.